This TCR beta chain stems from a study of vaccination and CD4 T cells after COVID-19. Study-level background: Six males and four females, two Hispanic, made up the convalescents.

V lost 5 bases and J lost 7; bases outside the gene matches: 3. The germline gives CDR1 MNHNS, CDR2 SASEGT. The CDR3 has 13 amino acids. A note on this clonotype: Its target is unknown.

Study-wide points: Relatively small numbers of convalescent patients were studied, with no early post-infection timepoints included.

Treatment defined: approximately nine-day PBMC culture with coronavirus spike peptide pools or control peptides (ViraFEST assay). The authors swapped half the medium for fresh IL-2 medium on days 3 and 7. Cultured CD4+ T cells had their DNA profiled by the Oncomine TCR Beta short-read assay. Cultures of CD4+ T cells served as the source for extracting genomic DNA. One entry per CDR3 protein, called by TCRdb with MiXCR from the PCR reads. The data show around 21,000 distinct CDR3 sequences, just under 55% seen once. J is TRBJ1-5 and V is TRBV6-1; 9 bases fit TRBD1. Sequenced material: CD4+ T cells from blood, cultured in vitro. The TCR sequence derives from a human donor who had recovered from COVID-19. The CDR3 DNA is TGTGCCAGCAGTCTGGACAGGGGCCAGCCCCAGCATTTT. Amino acid sequence: CASSLDRGQPQHF.